This T cell receptor (beta chain) was identified in a study of T cell responses to AZD1222 COVID-19 vaccine. Whole-study findings and limits: The sample set comprised mostly white British donors with more females, and clonal diversity was possibly underestimated. Repertoires in all cases were sampled only once the peak T cell response had passed. Reports indicate that nearly half of spike-specific TCRs are directed at unmutated variant regions.

Assay used: immunoSEQ multiplex PCR; TCRdb lists only in-frame clones, some missing. This sample contains about 140,000 clones. J lost 7 bases, V lost 6 bases, and 6 bases had no gene match. Per the germline V gene, CDR1 is LNHDA and CDR2 is SQIVND (reference sequence). The CDR3 sequence is 14 residues long. On this clone: Its antigen is still unknown.

The specimen sequenced was peripheral blood. The chain combines TRBV19 with TRBJ1-6; 7 bases line up with TRBD1. The receptor was isolated from an adult in good health. CDR3 region: CASRANRGNSPLHF. CDR3 nucleotides: TGTGCCAGTAGGGCAAACAGGGGAAATTCACCCCTCCACTTT. Supplemented by reference TRBV19 and TRBJ1-6, the full variable domain reads DGGITQSPKYLFRKEGQNVTLSCEQNLNHDAMYWYRQDPGQGLRLIYYSQIVNDFQKGDIAEGYSVSREKKESFPLTVTSAQKNPTAFYLCASRANRGNSPLHFGNGTRLTVT.